These 6 T cell receptor beta chains came from one sample sequenced in a study of CD8 T cells in Susac syndrome (dated 2019 in TCRdb). Libraries were built with the immunoSEQ multiplex PCR assay. RNA was extracted with the RNeasy kit and about 0.5 to 1 ug was reverse transcribed using random hexamers. Starting from the raw public reads, TCRdb applied fastp trimming at Q25, assembled clones with MiXCR and retained in-frame beta chains. Identical CDR3 protein sequences are pooled into one entry, listed with their most common genes and DNA. For this sample the table gives approximately 190,000 distinct CDR3 sequences, of which 95% were detected only once. The top ten hold around 0.16% of the sample. The sequenced material came from CD8+ T cells from PBMCs. Receptor source: a human donor with Susac syndrome.

This clonotype was counted a single time. The gene calls are TRBV5-1 and TRBJ2-7; possibly TRBD2 for D (5 bases). Trimming left V 7 bases short and J 0 bases short, with 14 bases between. Germline assignment: CDR1 SGHRS and CDR2 YFSETQ. The CDR3 is made up of 14 amino acids. CDR3 region: CASRRAENSYEQYF. As DNA, the CDR3 is TGCGCCAGCCGACGAGCGGAGAACTCCTACGAGCAGTACTTC. Looking up the rest from reference TRBV5-1 and TRBJ2-7 gives the full variable domain: KAGVTQTPRYLIKTRGQQVTLSCSPISGHRSVSWYQQTPGQGLQFLFEYFSETQRNKGNFPGRFSGRQFSNSRSEMNVSTLELGDSALYLCASRRAENSYEQYFGPGTRLTVT.

The gene calls are TRBV30 and TRBJ2-5; D unresolved. The length of the CDR3 is 12 residues. Trimming took 0 bases from V and 5 from J, leaving 7 bases between them. CDR1 is GTSNPN and CDR2 is SVGIG in the germline V gene (reference sequence). The CDR3 loop is CAWSVIGETQYF. CDR3 sequence (DNA): TGTGCCTGGAGTGTAATCGGGGAGACCCAGTACTTC. Complete variable domain (other parts from reference TRBV30 and TRBJ2-5): SQTIHQWPATLVQPVGSPLSLECTVEGTSNPNLYWYRQAAGRGLQLLFYSVGIGQISSEVPQNLSASRPQDRQFILSSKKLLLSDSGFYLCAWSVIGETQYFGPGTRLLVL.

This clonotype was observed a single time. This sequence joins TRBV27 and TRBJ2-1, with 10 bases fitting TRBD2. V gave up 1 base and J gave up 9 bases; unmatched junction bases: 9. The CDR3 runs 16 residues. Germline CDR1 reads MNHEY; CDR2 reads SMNVEV (reference sequence). The CDR3 DNA is TGTGCCAGCAGTTTATTCTTTTATGCTAGCGGGAGTGAGCAGTTCTTC. It specifies CASSLFFYASGSEQFF.

The chain links TRBV20-1 to TRBJ2-2, with TRBD2 matching 12 bases. V lost 6 bases and J lost 4; bases outside the gene matches: 3. Germline V gene data show CDR1 as DFQATT and CDR2 as SNEGSKA (reference sequence). The CDR3 spans 14 residues. The CDR3 loop reads CSAATSGSTGELFF. The CDR3 nucleotides read TGCAGTGCAGCGACTAGCGGGAGCACCGGGGAGCTGTTTTTT.

This chain connects TRBV9 to TRBJ1-6; D possibly corresponds to TRBD1 (5 bases). The V gene's germline CDR1 is SGDLS and CDR2 YYNGEE. V was shortened by 4 bases and J by 8 bases, with 10 bases between the two germline ends. This CDR3 is built from 13 residues. In nucleotides, the CDR3 is TGTGCCAGCAGCCAAACGGGGGATTCACCCCTCCACTTT. The encoded protein is CASSQTGDSPLHF.

This chain joins TRBV23-1 and TRBJ2-7; D is undetermined. TRBV23-1 is marked as an open reading frame, function uncertain. CDR3 length: 13 amino acids. Trimming pared 7 bases from V and 3 bases from J, leaving 13 bases between. DNA of the CDR3: TGCGCCAGCACACGAGAGGCCTACTACGAGCAGTACTTC. Its protein product is CASTREAYYEQYF.